This T cell receptor (beta chain) was identified during a study of shared clonotypes between healthy human individuals. The CDR3 sequence is 15 residues long. CDR1 MDHEN and CDR2 SYDVKM come from the germline V gene. V was trimmed by 6 bases and J by 6 bases, leaving 18 bases between them. Notes on this clone: Its antigen is not known.

A split of CD4+ cells into CD45RA+ naive and CD45RA-negative memory subsets was performed. Sequencing was performed with immunoSEQ multiplex PCR; in TCRdb, only in-frame clones are kept and a portion is missing. The table has roughly 2,300,000 clones, 85% to 95% seen once. Points from the study as a whole: The generation probabilities recorded for non-shared clonotypes fell below those of clonotypes shared by all four donors. Sampling was confined to blood; repertoires within tissues likely differ.

Source material: naive CD4+ T cells from PBMCs. Subset of the sample: CD45RA+ positively selected. This chain links TRBV28 with TRBJ1-3; D is unclear. This sequence originates from a man in his late teens or twenties in good health. Some clones in this sample may be carry-over from other donors' samples. CDR3 bases: TGTGCCAGCAGAACTCCTGGGTTTTTGGAAAACACCATATATTTT. As protein: CASRTPGFLENTIYF. The full variable domain, its missing parts supplied by reference TRBV28 and TRBJ1-3, is DVKVTQSSRYLVKRTGEKVFLECVQDMDHENMFWYRQDPGLGLRLIYFSYDVKMKEKGDIPEGYSVSREKKERFSLILESASTNQTSMYLCASRTPGFLENTIYFGEGSWLTVV.